The 25 T cell receptor beta chains below come from one sample, sequenced in a study of blood T cells in healthy people across ages. Alongside a J-beta primer mix, a sample-barcoded 5' primer served in a second PCR lasting 7 to 11 cycles. A single record per CDR3 protein comes from TCRdb applying MiXCR to the 5' RACE reads. The sample consists of about 970,000 distinct CDR3 sequences, roughly 47% of them appearing once. The sample consisted of blood. Source of these receptors: a woman aged 55-70 years in good health.

A few counts support this clonotype. The chain has TRBV20-1 and TRBJ2-5; D not certain. The end of the DNA aligns better with TRBJ2-7, so the J call may be wrong. In germline, CDR1 is DFQATT, CDR2 SNEGSKA (reference sequence). The CDR3 is 12 amino acids. The chain's CDR3 is CSASGARGEQYF. The CDR3 bases are TGCAGTGCTAGTGGAGCGAGAGGCGAGCAGTACTTC.

This clonotype turned up a few times. The rearrangement uses TRBV4-1 and TRBJ2-6; tentatively, D is TRBD2 (5 bases). Germline V gene data show CDR1 as MGHRA and CDR2 as YSYEKL. CDR3 length equals 16 residues. V was cut by 0 bases and J by 2 bases, with 8 bases left in between. The CDR3: CASSQDGVTGANVLTF. The CDR3 DNA reads as TGCGCCAGCAGCCAAGACGGGGTCACTGGGGCCAACGTCCTGACTTTC.

This clonotype was picked up one time. V usage is TRBV7-8 and J usage is TRBJ2-5; possibly TRBD1 or TRBD2 for D (5 bases each). The J call is in doubt because the DNA end fits TRBJ2-7 better. Germline CDR1 SGHVS, CDR2 FQNEAQ. The CDR3 has 16 residues. The CDR3 spells CASSPQIVGAEGEQYF. CDR3 bases: TGTGCCAGCAGCCCCCAGATTGTAGGGGCCGAGGGCGAGCAGTACTTC.

J is TRBJ2-4 and V is TRBV7-6; the D gene is possibly TRBD2 (6 bases). Trimming stripped 5 bases from V and 13 bases from J, with 15 bases between. The germline gives CDR1 SGHVS, CDR2 FNYEAQ. This CDR3 region has 12 residues. CDR3 bases: TGTGCCAGCAGCCCGAAATCGGGAGAGCAGTACTTC. Amino acids: CASSPKSGEQYF. The full variable domain, completed using reference TRBV7-6 and TRBJ2-4, is GAGVSQSPRYKVTKRGQDVALRCDPISGHVSLYWYRQALGQGPEFLTYFNYEAQQDKSGLPNDRFSAERPEGSISTLTIQRTEQRDSAMYRCASSPKSGEQYFGAGTRLSVL.

V and J are TRBV12-3 or TRBV12-4 and TRBJ2-7, with D hard to call. CDR3 length equals 12 residues. V shed 8 bases and J shed 7 bases, with 15 bases lying between them. CDR3: CASSPTVREQYF. The CDR3, as DNA: TGTGCCAGCTCCCCGACTGTTCGGGAGCAGTACTTC.

The rearrangement links TRBV9 to TRBJ2-1; possibly TRBD2 for D (6 bases). CDR1 and CDR2 from the germline V gene are SGDLS and YYNGEE. Trimming removed 4 bases at V and 7 bases at J, with 18 bases between. The CDR3 has 15 amino acids. The CDR3 nucleotides are TGTGCCAGCAGCCGAAATGTAGGGACTCGAAATGAGCAGTTCTTC. This codes for CASSRNVGTRNEQFF. Based on the CDR3 plus reference TRBV9 and TRBJ2-1, the full variable domain is DSGVTQTPKHLITATGQRVTLRCSPRSGDLSVYWYQQSLDQGLQFLIQYYNGEERAKGNILERFSAQQFPDLHSELNLSSLELGDSALYFCASSRNVGTRNEQFFGPGTRLTVL.

CDR3 coding DNA: TGTGCCAGCAGCTTGGACCGTAGGTCCGGGGAGCTGTTTTTT. As protein: CASSLDRRSGELFF. The gene calls are TRBV7-3 and TRBJ2-2; no firm D call. Germline-derived CDR1 and CDR2 are SGHTA and FQGTGA. The ends were cut back, 3 bases at V and 6 bases at J, with 11 bases in the middle. The CDR3 spans 14 residues.

The CDR3 loop is CASSLVAGGPGDTQYF. In nucleotides, the CDR3 is TGTGCCAGCAGCTTAGTTGCGGGAGGGCCGGGAGATACGCAGTATTTT. V usage is TRBV7-2 and J usage is TRBJ2-3, with 9 bases lining up with TRBD2. Germline V lookup: CDR1 SGHTA, CDR2 FQGNSA. This CDR3 region has 16 residues. V lost 1 base and J lost 5; bases outside the gene matches: 7. Together with reference TRBV7-2 and TRBJ2-3, the CDR3 gives the full variable domain: GAGVSQSPSNKVTEKGKDVELRCDPISGHTALYWYRQSLGQGLEFLIYFQGNSAPDKSGLPSDRFSAERTGGSVSTLTIQRTQQEDSAVYLCASSLVAGGPGDTQYFGPGTRLTVL.

The chain carries TRBV20-1 and TRBJ2-3; no clear D gene. The length of the CDR3 is 13 residues. Deletions cut 3 bases from V and 2 bases from J, with 9 bases between. Germline V CDR1 and CDR2: DFQATT, SNEGSKA (reference sequence). In DNA form, the CDR3 reads TGCAGTGCTAGCGGCATTTACACAGATACGCAGTATTTT. This sequence encodes CSASGIYTDTQYF.

This clonotype was found a few times. This chain uses TRBV11-2 with TRBJ2-3, with D perhaps matching TRBD1 (6 bases). Germline V gives CDR1 SGHAT, CDR2 FQNNGV. The CDR3 spans 15 residues. Trimming removed 5 bases at V and 5 bases at J, with 17 bases between. The DNA for the CDR3 is TGTGCCAGCAGCACCCTGACAGGAGTGGGAGATACGCAGTATTTT. This translates into CASSTLTGVGDTQYF.

The sample holds a few counts of this clonotype. The chain carries TRBV27 and TRBJ2-5; possibly TRBD2 for D (6 bases). The J call is doubtful: the DNA matches TRBJ2-7 better. The CDR3 contains 17 residues. Germline V lookup: CDR1 MNHEY, CDR2 SMNVEV (reference sequence). CDR3 bases: TGTGCCAGCAGTTTATCAAGGGCGGGGCTAGGAGACTACGAGCAGTACTTC. Translated: CASSLSRAGLGDYEQYF.

There are many counts of this clonotype. The J gene is TRBJ2-1, the V gene TRBV20-1; D tentatively fits TRBD1 or TRBD2 (5 bases each). Trimming took off 1 base at V and 0 bases at J, with 16 bases between the two ends. CDR3 size: 17 residues. Germline V gives CDR1 DFQATT, CDR2 SNEGSKA (reference sequence). The CDR3 here is CSARVPWGTSSYNEQFF. The CDR3 DNA reads as TGCAGTGCTAGAGTCCCTTGGGGCACTAGCTCCTACAATGAGCAGTTCTTC.

The rearrangement uses TRBV27 and TRBJ2-3; 12 nucleotides line up with TRBD2. The CDR3 length is 20 residues. Per the germline V gene, CDR1 is MNHEY and CDR2 is SMNVEV (reference sequence). V was clipped by 4 bases and J by 3 bases; unmatched bases: 17. CDR3: CASSSHLLEPTSGSTDTQYF. CDR3 nucleotides: TGTGCCAGCAGTTCCCATTTACTTGAACCGACTAGCGGGAGTACAGATACGCAGTATTTT.

This clonotype has just a few counts. The J gene is TRBJ2-1, the V gene TRBV27, with 8 bases matching TRBD1. This CDR3 is built from 13 residues. Germline CDR1 is MNHEY and CDR2 is SMNVEV (reference sequence). V lost 7 bases and J lost 9; bases outside the gene matches: 8. The CDR3 loop reads CASIPRGQGEQFF. Here the CDR3 DNA reads TGTGCCAGCATTCCCAGGGGGCAAGGTGAGCAGTTCTTC.

The table lists this clonotype with many counts. This chain connects TRBV10-3 to TRBJ2-7; D remains ambiguous. V lost 0 bases and J 3 bases, leaving 6 bases between the germline ends. The CDR3 is made up of 13 amino acids. CDR1 ENHRY and CDR2 SYGVKD come from the germline V gene. CDR3 sequence: CAISESGLYEQYF. In DNA, the CDR3 is TGTGCCATCAGTGAGTCGGGCCTCTACGAGCAGTACTTC.

This chain joins TRBV4-3 and TRBJ1-1; D uncertain. The germline V and J ends were trimmed by 1 base and 3 bases, with 9 bases remaining between them. Germline V CDR1 and CDR2: LGHNA, YSLEER. This CDR3 region has 14 residues. The chain's CDR3 is CASSQGLRDTEAFF. The CDR3, as DNA: TGCGCCAGCAGCCAAGGGTTGCGTGACACTGAAGCTTTCTTT.

This clonotype appeared a few times. The gene calls are TRBV27 and TRBJ1-5, with 7 bases aligning to TRBD1. Germline-derived CDR1 and CDR2 are MNHEY and SMNVEV (reference sequence). V gave up 6 bases and J gave up 9 bases; unmatched junction bases: 11. CDR3 size: 14 residues. The CDR3 DNA reads TGTGCCAGCAGGGCAACAGGGGTCTTGACGCCCCAGCATTTT. Its protein product is CASRATGVLTPQHF.

The sample holds many counts of this clonotype. The gene calls are TRBV20-1 and TRBJ2-1, with TRBD2 matching over 8 bases. Trimming cost V 3 bases and J 4 bases; bases outside gene matches: 8. CDR3 length: 15 residues. The germline V gene encodes CDR1 DFQATT and CDR2 SNEGSKA (reference sequence). The CDR3 protein is CSASRSSGYYNEQFF. The CDR3 nucleotides read TGCAGTGCTAGTCGGTCTAGCGGGTATTACAATGAGCAGTTCTTC.

This clonotype was seen at least ten times. The chain recombines TRBV28 with TRBJ2-3; D gene uncertain. The CDR3 is made up of 13 amino acids. The V end lost 6 bases, the J end lost 8 bases, and 15 bases lay between the germline ends. CDR1 is MDHEN and CDR2 is SYDVKM in the germline V gene. The chain's CDR3 is CASSQGRRATQYF. The CDR3 DNA reads TGTGCCAGCAGCCAAGGACGTCGGGCTACGCAGTATTTT.

The chain links TRBV7-9 to TRBJ1-2; a weak D match, TRBD1 (6 bases). The CDR3 totals 13 residues. The germline V and J ends were trimmed by 4 bases and 6 bases, with 12 bases remaining between them. CDR1 and CDR2 from the germline V gene are SEHNR and FQNEAQ (reference sequence). The chain's CDR3 is CASSYRVWDGYTF. The DNA of the CDR3 is TGTGCCAGCAGCTACAGGGTTTGGGATGGCTACACCTTC.

There are a few counts of this clonotype. This sequence joins TRBV5-5 and TRBJ1-2; D is unresolved. CDR1 is SGHKS, CDR2 YYEKEE, per germline (reference sequence). Trimming took off 3 bases at V and 8 bases at J, with 14 bases between the two ends. This CDR3 region has 13 residues. The CDR3: CASSWNSNKGYTF. Written as DNA, the CDR3 is TGTGCCAGCAGCTGGAATTCGAATAAAGGCTACACCTTC. Drawing the rest from reference TRBV5-5 and TRBJ1-2, the complete variable domain is DAGVTQSPTHLIKTRGQQVTLRCSPISGHKSVSWYQQVLGQGPQFIFQYYEKEERGRGNFPDRFSARQFPNYSSELNVNALLLGDSALYLCASSWNSNKGYTFGSGTRLTVV.

The chain carries TRBV20-1 and TRBJ1-2, with D possibly being TRBD1 (5 bases). This CDR3 comprises 13 residues. V was pared by 6 bases and J by 4 bases, with 15 bases between. Germline CDR1 reads DFQATT; CDR2 reads SNEGSKA (reference sequence). In DNA form, the CDR3 reads TGCAGTGCCGACAGTTCTTCCCTCTATGGCTACACCTTC. Protein product: CSADSSSLYGYTF.

This chain joins TRBV2 and TRBJ2-2; D is unclear. Trimming shortened V by 2 bases and J by 8 bases, and 6 bases separated the two germline ends. The CDR3 covers 12 residues. Per germline, CDR1 SNHLY and CDR2 FYNNEI. The CDR3 protein is CASSERLGELFF. Written as DNA, the CDR3 is TGTGCCAGCAGTGAAAGATTGGGGGAGCTGTTTTTT. The full variable domain, in which reference TRBV2 and TRBJ2-2 provide the parts outside the CDR3, is EPEVTQTPSHQVTQMGQEVILRCVPISNHLYFYWYRQILGQKVEFLVSFYNNEISEKSEIFDDQFSVERPDGSNFTLKIRSTKLEDSAMYFCASSERLGELFFGEGSRLTVL.

This clonotype occurred a few times. The V call is TRBV20-1, the J call TRBJ1-2; D gene uncertain. Germline loops: CDR1 DFQATT, CDR2 SNEGSKA (reference sequence). CDR3 length equals 10 residues. V lost 7 bases to trimming and J lost 7 bases, with 10 bases between them. The CDR3 region has the DNA TGCAGTGTGTTGTGGGGTGGCTACACCTTC. Encoded protein: CSVLWGGYTF.

The chain has TRBV20-1 and TRBJ2-5; 7 bases are shared with TRBD2. The V gene end was trimmed by 0 bases and the J gene end by 7 bases; junction bases not matched to a gene: 20. Germline assignment: CDR1 DFQATT and CDR2 SNEGSKA (reference sequence). This CDR3 has 18 amino acids. DNA for the CDR3: TGCAGTGCTAGAGATCCCTCCCTGGGCGGGAGTTTGGTCGGGACCCAGTACTTC. Translating it yields CSARDPSLGGSLVGTQYF.